This T cell receptor beta chain originates from a study of shared clonotypes between healthy human individuals. Across the whole study: Each donor had three CD4 naive, three CD4 memory, two CD8 naive and one CD8 memory plate.

A remark on this clone: The antigen is not known.

V was clipped by 6 bases and J by 7 bases; unmatched bases: 12. Germline V gene sequence: CDR1 SGHNT, CDR2 YENEEA. This CDR3 is built from 15 residues. An approximately 200 ng quantity of DNA, 32,000 or so T cell genomes, went into the sorted-subset replicate PCRs. TCRdb's copy holds only in-frame clones and misses some; the assay was immunoSEQ multiplex PCR. The data show approximately 1.4 million clones, 95% to 99% seen once. Study conclusions and caveats: A generally larger estimated richness was seen in naive subsets than in memory subsets.

The sample taken for sequencing was naive CD4+ T cells sorted from blood. Noted subset: CD45RA+ positively selected. This sequence was found in a man in his thirties or forties in good health. This chain uses TRBV11-3 with TRBJ2-1; 7 bases agree with TRBD2. The CDR3 DNA reads as TGTGCCAGCAGTTTGACGCTCGCGGGAGCTAATGAGCAGTTCTTC. Its translation is CASSLTLAGANEQFF.